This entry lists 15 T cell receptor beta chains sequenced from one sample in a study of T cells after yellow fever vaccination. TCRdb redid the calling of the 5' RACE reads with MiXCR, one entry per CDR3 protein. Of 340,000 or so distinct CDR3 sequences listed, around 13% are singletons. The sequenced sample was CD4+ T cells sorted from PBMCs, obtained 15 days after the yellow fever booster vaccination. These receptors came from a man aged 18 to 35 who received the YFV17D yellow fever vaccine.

The CDR3 region has the DNA TGTGCCAGCAGCCCAATCGGTGGCAGGACGGCTTTCTTT. This translates into CASSPIGGRTAFF. V usage is TRBV7-2 and J usage is TRBJ1-1; D remains ambiguous. CDR1 SGHTA and CDR2 FQGNSA come from the germline V gene. The ends were cut back, 5 bases at V and 11 bases at J, with 18 bases in the middle. CDR3 length: 13 amino acids.

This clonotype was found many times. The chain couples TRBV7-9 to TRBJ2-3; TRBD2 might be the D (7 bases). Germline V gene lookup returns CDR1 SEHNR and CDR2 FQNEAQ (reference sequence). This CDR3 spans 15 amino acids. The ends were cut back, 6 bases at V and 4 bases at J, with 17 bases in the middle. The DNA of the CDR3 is TGTGCCAGCAGGCCGTTTCGGGGGGCCGCAGATACGCAGTATTTT. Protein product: CASRPFRGAADTQYF.

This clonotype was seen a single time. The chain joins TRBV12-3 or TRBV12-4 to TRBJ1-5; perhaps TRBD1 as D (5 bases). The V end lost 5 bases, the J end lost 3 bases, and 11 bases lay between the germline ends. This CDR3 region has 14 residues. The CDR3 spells CASSPQAVNQPQHF. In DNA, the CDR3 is TGTGCCAGCAGTCCACAGGCAGTCAATCAGCCCCAGCATTTT.

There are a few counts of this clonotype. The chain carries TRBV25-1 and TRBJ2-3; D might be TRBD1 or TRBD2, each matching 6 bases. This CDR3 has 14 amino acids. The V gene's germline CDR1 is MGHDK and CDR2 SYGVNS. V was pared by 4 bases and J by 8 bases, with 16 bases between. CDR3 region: CASSGGARRGTQYF. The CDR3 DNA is TGTGCCAGCAGTGGGGGGGCGCGTCGCGGTACGCAGTATTTT.

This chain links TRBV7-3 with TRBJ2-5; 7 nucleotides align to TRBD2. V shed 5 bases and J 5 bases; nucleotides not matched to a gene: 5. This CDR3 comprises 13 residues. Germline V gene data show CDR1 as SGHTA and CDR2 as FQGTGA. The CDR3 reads CASSRGELETQYF. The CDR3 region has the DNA TGTGCCAGCAGCCGGGGGGAGTTGGAGACCCAGTACTTC. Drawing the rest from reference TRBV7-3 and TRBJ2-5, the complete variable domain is GAGVSQTPSNKVTEKGKYVELRCDPISGHTALYWYRQSLGQGPEFLIYFQGTGAADDSGLPNDRFFAVRPEGSVSTLKIQRTERGDSAVYLCASSRGELETQYFGPGTRLLVL.

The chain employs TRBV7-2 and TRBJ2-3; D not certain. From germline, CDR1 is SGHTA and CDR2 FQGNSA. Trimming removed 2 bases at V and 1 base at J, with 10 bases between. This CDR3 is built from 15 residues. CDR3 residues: CASSLRTQGTDTQYF. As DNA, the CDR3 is TGTGCCAGCAGCTTAAGGACCCAGGGCACAGATACGCAGTATTTT.

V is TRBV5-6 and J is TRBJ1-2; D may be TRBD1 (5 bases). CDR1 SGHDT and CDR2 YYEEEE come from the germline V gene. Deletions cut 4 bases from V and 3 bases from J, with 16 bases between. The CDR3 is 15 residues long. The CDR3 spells CASSRWGDRDYGYTF. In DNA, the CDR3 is TGTGCCAGCAGCCGCTGGGGGGATAGGGACTATGGCTACACCTTC.

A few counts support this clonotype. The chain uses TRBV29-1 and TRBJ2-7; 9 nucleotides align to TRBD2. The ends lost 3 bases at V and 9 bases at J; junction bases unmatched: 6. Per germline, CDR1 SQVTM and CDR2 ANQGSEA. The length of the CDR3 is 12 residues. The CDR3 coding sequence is TGCAGCGTTGATAGAGCGGGGGGCGGGCAGTACTTC. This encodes CSVDRAGGGQYF.

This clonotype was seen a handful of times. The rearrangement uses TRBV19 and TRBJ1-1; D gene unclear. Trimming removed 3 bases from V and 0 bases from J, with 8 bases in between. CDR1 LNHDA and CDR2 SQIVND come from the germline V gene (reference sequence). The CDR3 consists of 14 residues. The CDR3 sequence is CASSIPTVNTEAFF. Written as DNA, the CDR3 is TGTGCCAGTAGTATCCCGACTGTGAACACTGAAGCTTTCTTT.

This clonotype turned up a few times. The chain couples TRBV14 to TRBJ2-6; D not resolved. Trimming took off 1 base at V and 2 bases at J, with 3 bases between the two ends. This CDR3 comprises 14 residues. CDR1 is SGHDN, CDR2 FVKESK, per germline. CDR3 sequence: CASSQVTGANVLTF. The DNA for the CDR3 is TGTGCCAGCAGCCAAGTAACTGGGGCCAACGTCCTGACTTTC.

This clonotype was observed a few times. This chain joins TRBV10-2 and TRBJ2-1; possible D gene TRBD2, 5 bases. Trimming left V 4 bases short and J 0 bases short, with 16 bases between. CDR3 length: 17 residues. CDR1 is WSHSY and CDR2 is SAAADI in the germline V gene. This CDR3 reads CASSGMASWGSYNEQFF. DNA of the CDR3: TGCGCCAGCAGTGGTATGGCTAGCTGGGGCTCCTACAATGAGCAGTTCTTC.

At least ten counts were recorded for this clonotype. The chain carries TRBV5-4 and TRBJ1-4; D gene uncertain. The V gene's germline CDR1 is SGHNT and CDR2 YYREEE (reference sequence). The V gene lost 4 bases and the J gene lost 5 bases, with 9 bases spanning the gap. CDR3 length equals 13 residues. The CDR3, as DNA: TGTGCCAGCAGCCCCGGGCCCAATGAAAAACTGTTTTTT. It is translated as CASSPGPNEKLFF.

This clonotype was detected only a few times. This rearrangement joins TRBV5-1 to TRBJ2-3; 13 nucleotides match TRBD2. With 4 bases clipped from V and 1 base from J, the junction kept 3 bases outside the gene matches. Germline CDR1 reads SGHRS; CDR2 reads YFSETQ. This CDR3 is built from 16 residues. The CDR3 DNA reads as TGCGCCAGCAGCGCGACTAGCGGGGGGCGCACAGATACGCAGTATTTT. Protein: CASSATSGGRTDTQYF. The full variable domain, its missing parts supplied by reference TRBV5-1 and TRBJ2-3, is KAGVTQTPRYLIKTRGQQVTLSCSPISGHRSVSWYQQTPGQGLQFLFEYFSETQRNKGNFPGRFSGRQFSNSRSEMNVSTLELGDSALYLCASSATSGGRTDTQYFGPGTRLTVL.

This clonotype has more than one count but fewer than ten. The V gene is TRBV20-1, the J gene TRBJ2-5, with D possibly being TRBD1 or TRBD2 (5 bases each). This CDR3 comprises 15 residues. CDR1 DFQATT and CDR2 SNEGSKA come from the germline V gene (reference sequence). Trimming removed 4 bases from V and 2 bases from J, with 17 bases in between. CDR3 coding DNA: TGCAGTGCTACTTTAACGGGCTGGGGGCAAGAGACCCAGTACTTC. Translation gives CSATLTGWGQETQYF.

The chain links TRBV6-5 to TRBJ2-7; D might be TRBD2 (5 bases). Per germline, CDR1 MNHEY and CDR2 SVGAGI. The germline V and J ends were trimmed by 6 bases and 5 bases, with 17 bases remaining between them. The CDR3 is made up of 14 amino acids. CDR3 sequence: CASSTRRLGHEQYF. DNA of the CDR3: TGTGCCAGCAGCACTAGGAGGCTAGGCCACGAGCAGTACTTC.